A single sample gave rise to the 30 T cell receptor beta chains below, sequenced in a study of cytomegalovirus exposure and HLA in healthy donors. PCR amplification relied on 60 Vbeta primers (plus 13 Jbeta primers). The data were produced by immunoSEQ multiplex PCR, yet TCRdb's version contains in-frame clones alone and is incomplete. The sample shows roughly 78,000 clones, 55% to 75% of them seen only once. The material sequenced was PBMCs. The receptor source for this set is a man in his thirties or forties in good health and CMV-seropositive.

A note on this clone: Without the conserved terminal phenylalanine or tryptophan, this CDR3 likely stems from a read error. Other nucleotide sequences from this sample produce the same CDR3. J is TRBJ2-7 and V is TRBV10-2; 14 bases fit TRBD2. Germline-derived CDR1 and CDR2 are WSHSY and SAAADI. This CDR3 spans 16 amino acids. Unmatched junction bases numbered 5, after V lost 0 bases and J lost 7 bases. The CDR3 DNA sequence: TGCGCCAGCAGTGAGTCGGGACTAGCGGGAGTCCGGGAGCAGTACCTA. It is translated as CASSESGLAGVREQYL.

This clone was counted only a few times. This chain links TRBV5-4 with TRBJ2-1; D is unclear. Trimming removed 4 bases at V and 6 bases at J, with 17 bases between. The germline gives CDR1 SGHNT, CDR2 YYREEE (reference sequence). The length of the CDR3 is 15 residues. DNA of the CDR3: TGTGCCAGCAGCGCCGCCTATGAGCTCGGCAATGAGCAGTTCTTC. Translating it yields CASSAAYELGNEQFF. The full variable domain, in which reference TRBV5-4 and TRBJ2-1 provide the parts outside the CDR3, is ETGVTQSPTHLIKTRGQQVTLRCSSQSGHNTVSWYQQALGQGPQFIFQYYREEENGRGNFPPRFSGLQFPNYSSELNVNALELDDSALYLCASSAAYELGNEQFFGPGTRLTVL.

This clone occurred a few times. V usage is TRBV9 and J usage is TRBJ1-2; D is possibly TRBD1 (6 bases). Germline CDR1 reads SGDLS; CDR2 reads YYNGEE. This CDR3 contains 13 residues. V lost 0 bases to trimming and J lost 3 bases, with 6 bases between them. CDR3 sequence: CASSVAGDYGYTF. CDR3 bases: TGTGCCAGCAGCGTAGCAGGGGACTATGGCTACACCTTC. The complete variable domain, with remaining parts taken from reference TRBV9 and TRBJ1-2, reads DSGVTQTPKHLITATGQRVTLRCSPRSGDLSVYWYQQSLDQGLQFLIQYYNGEERAKGNILERFSAQQFPDLHSELNLSSLELGDSALYFCASSVAGDYGYTFGSGTRLTVV.

V is TRBV7-2 and J is TRBJ1-4; 8 bases agree with TRBD1. The CDR3 runs to 19 residues. Germline V lookup: CDR1 SGHTA, CDR2 FQGNSA. The V gene end was trimmed by 2 bases and the J gene end by 6 bases; junction bases not matched to a gene: 17. The CDR3 DNA follows: TGTGCCAGCAGCTTAAAACTGAGACAGGGGAAAGGATCTGATGAAAAACTGTTTTTT. Translated, it gives CASSLKLRQGKGSDEKLFF.

The chain has TRBV27 and TRBJ2-4; TRBD1 agrees at 8 bases. Germline CDR1 reads MNHEY; CDR2 reads SMNVEV (reference sequence). The CDR3 covers 21 residues. The V gene end was trimmed by 0 bases and the J gene end by 6 bases; junction bases not matched to a gene: 22. Here the CDR3 DNA reads TGTGCCAGCAGTTTATCGGGTGGTTGGGCAGGGGGCGACCGTCCGGCAAACATTCAGTACTTC. Translating it yields CASSLSGGWAGGDRPANIQYF.

This clone appeared once. The chain is built from TRBV5-1 and TRBJ1-3; no definite D call. The CDR3 has 14 residues. Trimming took off 2 bases at V and 4 bases at J, with 10 bases between the two ends. Germline CDR1 SGHRS, CDR2 YFSETQ. The CDR3 DNA reads as TGCGCCAGCAGCTTCGGGGAGGTGGGAAACACCATATATTTT. This translates into CASSFGEVGNTIYF.

The genes are TRBV7-3 and TRBJ2-3; the D gene is possibly TRBD2 (6 bases). From germline, CDR1 is SGHTA and CDR2 FQGTGA. The V end was cut by 2 bases, the J end by 0 bases, with 9 bases between. CDR3 length equals 15 residues. CDR3 coding DNA: TGTGCCAGCAGCTTAGGCGGGGTCAGCACAGATACGCAGTATTTT. This codes for CASSLGGVSTDTQYF.

This clone was observed a single time. The chain has TRBV5-1 and TRBJ1-2; 8 nucleotides agree with TRBD1. The CDR3 has 14 residues. J lost 4 bases, V lost 0 bases, and 2 bases had no gene match. Germline assignment: CDR1 SGHRS and CDR2 YFSETQ. For the CDR3, the DNA is TGCGCCAGCAGCTTGGACAGGGGGGTCTATGGCTACACCTTC. As protein: CASSLDRGVYGYTF. Full variable domain (missing parts from reference TRBV5-1 and TRBJ1-2): KAGVTQTPRYLIKTRGQQVTLSCSPISGHRSVSWYQQTPGQGLQFLFEYFSETQRNKGNFPGRFSGRQFSNSRSEMNVSTLELGDSALYLCASSLDRGVYGYTFGSGTRLTVV.

CDR3 nucleotides: TGCGCCAGCAGCCAAGTCGGGGGGGACTACGAGCAGTACTTC. As protein: CASSQVGGDYEQYF. V usage is TRBV4-3 and J usage is TRBJ2-7; 8 bases agree with TRBD2. Germline values: CDR1 LGHNA, CDR2 YSLEER. This CDR3 has 14 amino acids. Trimming at V came to 1 base and at J to 3 bases, leaving 2 bases not matched to a gene.

The chain has TRBV4-3 and TRBJ1-2; D remains ambiguous. CDR3 size: 14 residues. The germline gives CDR1 LGHNA, CDR2 YSLEER. Between the trimmed V and J ends, which lost 0 bases and 4 bases, there was a span of 9 bases. DNA of the CDR3: TGCGCCAGCAGCCAAGATCAGAGAGGCTATGGCTACACCTTC. It encodes CASSQDQRGYGYTF.

The rearrangement links TRBV28 to TRBJ1-2, with 9 nucleotides matching TRBD1. Germline V gives CDR1 MDHEN, CDR2 SYDVKM. V was pared by 7 bases and J by 3 bases, with 12 bases of the junction left unmatched. This CDR3 has 16 amino acids. The CDR3 DNA follows: TGTGCCAGCATCGAGACAGGGGGAAAAACCGACTATGGCTACACCTTC. Its translation: CASIETGGKTDYGYTF.

The chain links TRBV2 to TRBJ1-1; D might be TRBD1 (5 bases). Germline lookup yields CDR1 SNHLY and CDR2 FYNNEI. The CDR3 length is 13 residues. Trimming took off 5 bases at V and 1 base at J, with 8 bases between the two ends. The CDR3 sequence is CASSNRQNTEAFF. The CDR3 DNA is TGTGCCAGCAGTAACAGGCAGAACACTGAAGCTTTCTTT.

This clone has a single count. This chain uses TRBV6-1 with TRBJ1-2; D gene uncertain. Trimming stripped 6 bases from V and 10 bases from J, with 15 bases between. The germline gives CDR1 MNHNS, CDR2 SASEGT. This CDR3 spans 12 amino acids. The CDR3: CASSLPGNDYTF. DNA of the CDR3: TGTGCCAGCAGCTTGCCGGGAAACGACTACACCTTC.

This clone was counted a few times. The V and J genes are TRBV6-1 and TRBJ2-5, with TRBD2 as a possible D gene (7 bases). Looked up from germline, CDR1 is MNHNS and CDR2 is SASEGT. The CDR3 totals 16 residues. Trimming removed 3 bases from V and 5 bases from J, with 19 bases in between. The CDR3: CASSDLGRTRGETQYF. In nucleotides, the CDR3 is TGTGCCAGCAGTGACCTAGGACGGACTAGGGGGGAGACCCAGTACTTC.

The chain has TRBV11-2 and TRBJ2-5; no clear D. The CDR3 covers 12 residues. V lost 1 base and J 5 bases, leaving 5 bases between the germline ends. CDR1 and CDR2 from the germline V gene are SGHAT and FQNNGV. CDR3 amino acids: CASSLAGETQYF. CDR3 DNA: TGTGCCAGCAGCTTAGCCGGGGAGACCCAGTACTTC.

This clone was seen more than once but under ten times. The V and J genes are TRBV9 and TRBJ1-6; 7 bases map to TRBD1. From germline, CDR1 is SGDLS and CDR2 YYNGEE. The CDR3 runs to 14 residues. With V trimmed by 2 bases and J by 7 bases, 3 bases remained unmatched. The CDR3 here is CASSVRGQNSPLHF. The CDR3 region has the DNA TGTGCCAGCAGCGTCCGGGGACAGAATTCACCCCTCCACTTT.

V usage is TRBV7-6 and J usage is TRBJ2-5; 7 bases align to TRBD2. The DNA end favors TRBJ2-7, so the J call may be wrong. The CDR3 length is 15 residues. Germline V gives CDR1 SGHVS, CDR2 FNYEAQ. CDR3 loop: CASSLEASGSYEQYF. The CDR3 nucleotides are TGTGCCAGCAGCTTAGAGGCTAGCGGCTCCTACGAGCAGTACTTC.

The chain employs TRBV11-3 and TRBJ2-3, with 8 bases matching TRBD2. Germline CDR1 is SGHNT and CDR2 is YENEEA. The CDR3 length is 15 residues. With 6 bases clipped from V and 3 bases from J, the junction kept 8 bases outside the gene matches. This CDR3 is CASSPGGAVTDTQYF. CDR3 coding DNA: TGTGCCAGCAGTCCGGGGGGGGCTGTGACAGATACGCAGTATTTT.

Only one count was recorded for this clone. The CDR3, as DNA: TGCGCCAGCAGAAAAAGTGCGGAGGATTATCAGCCCCAGCATTTT. It encodes CASRKSAEDYQPQHF. The chain recombines TRBV5-1 with TRBJ1-5, with D uncertain. Germline CDR1 is SGHRS and CDR2 is YFSETQ. Trimming took 5 bases from V and 5 from J, leaving 17 bases between them. This CDR3 is built from 15 residues.

In nucleotides, the CDR3 is TGTGCCACCAGCAGGGTGGGACTACAGGCGGGCGAGCAGTACTTC. This codes for CATSRVGLQAGEQYF. The V and J genes are TRBV15 and TRBJ2-7; 7 nucleotides match TRBD2. V dropped 3 bases and J dropped 6; count of bases not matched to a gene: 11. Germline V lookup: CDR1 LNHNV, CDR2 YYDKDF (reference sequence). The CDR3 has 15 amino acids.

This sequence joins TRBV15 and TRBJ1-3; the D gene is possibly TRBD1 (6 bases). Trimming shortened V by 6 bases and J by 4 bases, and 19 bases separated the two germline ends. Per the germline V gene, CDR1 is LNHNV and CDR2 is YYDKDF (reference sequence). The CDR3 length is 16 residues. The CDR3 region is CATRGAGDQRGNTIYF. The CDR3 bases are TGTGCCACCAGGGGGGCAGGGGATCAGAGGGGAAACACCATATATTTT.

V gene TRBV9 combines with J gene TRBJ1-6, with D possibly matching TRBD1 (5 bases). Germline CDR1 and CDR2: SGDLS and YYNGEE. V lost 0 bases to trimming and J lost 8 bases, with 9 bases between them. The length of the CDR3 is 14 residues. Written as DNA, the CDR3 is TGTGCCAGCAGCGTAGTAGGGGATGATTCACCCCTCCACTTT. This codes for CASSVVGDDSPLHF.

This chain connects TRBV13 to TRBJ2-7; 9 bases are shared with TRBD1. The V gene end was trimmed by 5 bases and the J gene end by 7 bases; junction bases not matched to a gene: 6. CDR1 and CDR2 (germline): PRHDT, FYEKMQ (reference sequence). The CDR3 sequence is 13 residues long. The CDR3 nucleotides read TGTGCCAGCAGCCCACAGGGGGCGGGGGAGCAGTACTTC. Translating it yields CASSPQGAGEQYF. Filled out from reference TRBV13 and TRBJ2-7, the complete variable domain reads AAGVIQSPRHLIKEKRETATLKCYPIPRHDTVYWYQQGPGQDPQFLISFYEKMQSDKGSIPDRFSAQQFSDYHSELNMSSLELGDSALYFCASSPQGAGEQYFGPGTRLTVT.

This clone was observed a handful of times. The V gene is TRBV7-9, the J gene TRBJ2-2; D ambiguous. Trimming cost V 1 base and J 6 bases, with 9 bases left between them. CDR1 is SEHNR and CDR2 is FQNEAQ in the germline V gene (reference sequence). This CDR3 has 14 amino acids. The CDR3 nucleotides read TGTGCCAGCAGCTTAGTGGGTCAGGCCGGGGAGCTGTTTTTT. It is translated as CASSLVGQAGELFF. Full variable domain (rest looked up from reference TRBV7-9 and TRBJ2-2): DTGVSQNPRHKITKRGQNVTFRCDPISEHNRLYWYRQTLGQGPEFLTYFQNEAQLEKSRLLSDRFSAERPKGSFSTLEIQRTEQGDSAMYLCASSLVGQAGELFFGEGSRLTVL.

This clone has a single count. The J gene is TRBJ1-4, the V gene TRBV29-1; no clear D gene. The germline CDR1 and CDR2 sequences are SQVTM and ANQGSEA. The V end was cut by 2 bases, the J end by 8 bases, with 12 bases between. The CDR3 covers 13 residues. DNA of the CDR3: TGCAGCGTTGAAATCCAGGCGGGGGAAAAACTGTTTTTT. Translating gives CSVEIQAGEKLFF.

The chain uses TRBV27 and TRBJ2-5; D not certain. This CDR3 has 12 amino acids. Germline CDR1 reads MNHEY; CDR2 reads SMNVEV (reference sequence). V lost 4 bases and J lost 11, with 14 bases in between. In DNA, the CDR3 is TGTGCCAGCAGTTCCCCTATGAGTGAGCAGTACTTC. Protein sequence: CASSSPMSEQYF.

This clone has just a few counts. The V gene is TRBV12-1, the J gene TRBJ2-1; the tabulated D call, TRBD2, remains unverified against the DNA. TRBV12-1 is flagged as a pseudogene. CDR3 length equals 11 residues. CDR3 nucleotides: TGTGCCAGCAGCCCCCCGAGTGAGCAGTTCTTC. The encoded protein is CASSPPSEQFF.

This clone appeared a single time. The rearrangement joins TRBV5-5 to TRBJ1-5; no clear D. The CDR3 loop spans 15 amino acids. Trimming took off 2 bases at V and 1 base at J, with 10 bases between the two ends. Germline CDR1 reads SGHKS; CDR2 reads YYEKEE (reference sequence). CDR3 bases: TGTGCCAGCAGCTTCTCAGCGGGGAGCAATCAGCCCCAGCATTTT. Protein: CASSFSAGSNQPQHF.

The chain uses TRBV4-3 and TRBJ1-2; D gene uncertain. CDR1 LGHNA and CDR2 YSLEER come from the germline V gene. The CDR3 is 17 residues long. V was clipped by 5 bases and J by 0 bases, with 19 bases between them. The CDR3 DNA is TGCGCCAGCAGCACACAAGGCGGATCTTTTACTAACTATGGCTACACCTTC. Translation gives CASSTQGGSFTNYGYTF.

This clone was picked up a small number of times. The chain carries TRBV5-1 and TRBJ1-1, with a possible D match to TRBD1 (5 bases). CDR1 and CDR2 from the germline V gene are SGHRS and YFSETQ. The V end was cut by 6 bases, the J end by 4 bases, with 13 bases between. CDR3 length: 13 residues. The CDR3 nucleotides read TGCGCCAGCATGCTTAGGGGCGGCACTGAAGCTTTCTTT. Residues: CASMLRGGTEAFF.